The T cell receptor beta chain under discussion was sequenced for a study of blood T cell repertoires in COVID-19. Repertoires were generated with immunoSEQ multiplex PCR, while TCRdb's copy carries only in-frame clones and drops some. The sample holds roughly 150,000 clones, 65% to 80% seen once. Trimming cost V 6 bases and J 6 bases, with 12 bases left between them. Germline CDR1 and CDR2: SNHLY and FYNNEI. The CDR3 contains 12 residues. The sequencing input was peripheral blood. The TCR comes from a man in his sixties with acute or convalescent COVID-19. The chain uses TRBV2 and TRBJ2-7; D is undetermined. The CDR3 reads CASSIQPFEQYF. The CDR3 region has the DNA TGTGCCAGCAGCATACAGCCTTTCGAGCAGTACTTC.